This T cell receptor beta chain was retrieved from a study of Tregs in tolerant kidney transplant recipients. Concerning this clone: Its antigen remains unknown.

Repertoires were generated with immunoSEQ multiplex PCR, while TCRdb's copy carries only in-frame clones and drops some. In the table there are around 78,000 clones, approximately 90% of which are singletons. Whole-study results and caveats: Activated donor B cell expansion appeared to reveal the most relevant donor-specific TCRbeta repertoire.

Germline CDR1 reads SGDLS; CDR2 reads YYNGEE. V gave up 4 bases and J gave up 4 bases, with 18 bases separating them. The CDR3 extends over 16 amino acids. Sequencing used Tregs from blood, obtained before the transplant. This sequence was found in a human donor who received a combined kidney and bone marrow transplant. This sequence joins TRBV9 and TRBJ2-1; D possibly matches TRBD1 or TRBD2 (5 bases each). The DNA of the CDR3 is TGTGCCAGCAGCATCGGGACGGCGACCTTTTACAATGAGCAGTTCTTC. Its protein is CASSIGTATFYNEQFF.